This T cell receptor (beta chain) came from a study of T cell responses to AZD1222 COVID-19 vaccine. Whole-study results and caveats: None of the repertoires were sampled until the peak T cell response had passed. Among those given AZD1222, only six were seropositive at baseline. Donors skewed white British and female; clonal diversity was possibly underestimated. Spike-specific TCR breadth and depth both grew after two AZD1222 doses.

Here immunoSEQ multiplex PCR was the method, and the copy in TCRdb shows in-frame clones only, minus some. The sample yields roughly 170,000 clones, under 95% seen once. Regarding this clone: Its antigen is as yet unknown.

The sequence was obtained from an adult who received the AZD1222 COVID-19 vaccine. The material was peripheral blood, obtained 28 days after the second AZD1222 dose.

CDR3 region: CASSLVIPQGSVTEAFF. Here the CDR3 DNA reads TGTGCCAGCAGCTTAGTAATCCCCCAGGGGTCCGTCACTGAAGCTTTCTTT. The V call is TRBV7-8, the J call TRBJ1-1; D may be TRBD1 (6 bases). Germline-derived CDR1 and CDR2 are SGHVS and FQNEAQ. The CDR3 has 17 amino acids. Trimming pared 1 base from V and 4 bases from J, leaving 19 bases between. The whole variable domain, remainder taken from reference TRBV7-8 and TRBJ1-1, is GAGVSQSPRYKVAKRGQDVALRCDPISGHVSLFWYQQALGQGPEFLTYFQNEAQLDKSGLPSDRFFAERPEGSVSTLKIQRTQQEDSAVYLCASSLVIPQGSVTEAFFGQGTRLTVV.